This T cell receptor beta chain was sequenced for a study of shared clonotypes between healthy human individuals. Produced via immunoSEQ multiplex PCR; TCRdb's table is partial and in-frame only. Of around 980,000 clones listed, around three quarters were seen once; the top ten hold 0.5% to 0.65%. V lost 5 bases, J lost 0 bases, and 4 bases stayed unmatched. This CDR3 spans 14 amino acids. Germline CDR1 MNHNS, CDR2 SASEGT. Concerning this clone itself: Within the sample, other DNA sequences also encode this same CDR3.

The TCR originated in a man aged 18-30 years in good health. Some clones in this sample may be carry-over from other donors' samples. The chain combines TRBV6-1 with TRBJ2-7; 7 bases fit TRBD1. The specimen sequenced was memory CD4+ T cells from PBMCs. The subset denotes: CD45RA-negative fraction. The CDR3 spells CASSRDRASYEQYF. In nucleotides, the CDR3 is TGTGCCAGCAGTCGAGACAGGGCCTCCTACGAGCAGTACTTC.